These T cell receptor beta chains were read from a single sample in a study of T cell responses to AZD1222 COVID-19 vaccine. This table comes from immunoSEQ multiplex PCR, and its TCRdb copy is limited to in-frame clones, with some not included. The sample contains around 120,000 clones, 70% to 90% of which appear only once. The sequencing here drew on peripheral blood, taken on day 0 of AZD1222 vaccination. These receptor sequences come from an adult in good health. Each CDR3 is given with its conserved first and last residue. Fields, in order: clone size, D gene, J gene, V gene, CDR3 protein, CDR3 DNA. A D gene is named only where the DNA matches it firmly. Clone sizes are given selectively: once, few, many, or a class where the clone is expanded.

-,-,TRBJ2-1,TRBV9,CASSVVQGGNEQFF,TGTGCCAGCAGCGTAGTACAGGGGGGGAATGAGCAGTTCTTC
-,-,TRBJ2-7,TRBV27,CASSSPSPGHAFEQYF,TGTGCCAGCAGTTCACCATCTCCGGGACATGCCTTCGAGCAGTACTTC
-,-,TRBJ1-1,TRBV27,CASSFANTEAFF,TGTGCCAGCAGTTTCGCGAACACTGAAGCTTTCTTT
-,-,TRBJ1-1,TRBV21-1,CASSKISRRVMDTEAFF,TGTGCCAGCAGCAAAATCAGCCGGCGCGTCATGGACACTGAAGCTTTCTTT
once,-,TRBJ1-1,TRBV10-3,CAISGTVTEAFF,TGTGCCATCAGCGGAACAGTAACTGAAGCTTTCTTT
few,TRBD1,TRBJ1-3,TRBV11-2,CASSSLRGRSSGNTIYF,TGTGCCAGCAGCTCGCTCAGGGGGCGATCTTCTGGAAACACCATATATTTT
few,-,TRBJ1-2,TRBV5-8,CASSLGREYGYTF,TGTGCCAGCAGCTTAGGCAGGGAATATGGCTACACCTTC
-,-,TRBJ2-1,TRBV7-9,CASTSQGPYNEQFF,TGTGCCAGCACCTCTCAAGGACCCTACAATGAGCAGTTCTTC
-,TRBD1,TRBJ2-7,TRBV5-6,CASSLLGTETYSYEQYF,TGTGCCAGCAGCTTGCTAGGGACAGAGACCTACTCCTACGAGCAGTACTTC
-,-,TRBJ1-4,TRBV6-5,CASSYWGGEKLFF,TGTGCCAGCAGTTATTGGGGTGGGGAAAAACTGTTTTTT
once,TRBD1,TRBJ2-1,TRBV9,CASSVGRTGGNEQFF,TGTGCCAGCAGCGTAGGTAGGACAGGGGGCAATGAGCAGTTCTTC
-,-,TRBJ2-7,TRBV5-4,CASSLGQGQLYEQYF,TGTGCCAGCAGCTTGGGTCAGGGCCAGCTCTACGAGCAGTACTTC
-,TRBD2,TRBJ2-5,TRBV11-1,CASSRRLAQETQYF,TGTGCCAGCAGCCGGCGACTAGCACAAGAGACCCAGTACTTC
-,-,TRBJ2-2,TRBV7-9,CASSYTDTGELFF,TGTGCCAGCAGTTATACGGATACCGGGGAGCTGTTTTTT
-,-,TRBJ1-4,TRBV4-2,CASSQVGRTNEKLFF,TGTGCCAGCAGCCAAGTGGGGCGCACTAATGAAAAACTGTTTTTT
-,-,TRBJ1-2,TRBV23-1,CASTQSGQIDTF,TGCGCCAGCACTCAATCCGGACAGATTGACACCTTC
-,-,TRBJ1-4,TRBV3-1/TRBV3-2,CASSQRQSTNEKLFF,TGTGCCAGCAGCCAACGACAGTCAACTAATGAAAAACTGTTTTTT
-,TRBD2,TRBJ2-1,TRBV7-3,CASSLIGAPSGRGSSYNEQFF,TGTGCCAGCAGCTTAATTGGCGCCCCTAGCGGGAGGGGAAGCTCCTACAATGAGCAGTTCTTC
-,-,TRBJ2-7,TRBV6-1,CASSEAPGSTYEQYF,TGTGCCAGCAGTGAAGCGCCGGGTTCCACCTACGAGCAGTACTTC
once,-,TRBJ2-1,TRBV20-1,CSASGNGAYNEQFF,TGCAGTGCTAGTGGAAACGGGGCCTACAATGAGCAGTTCTTC
-,TRBD1,TRBJ2-7,TRBV5-1,CASSYLTGEVSYEQYF,TGCGCCAGCAGCTACTTGACAGGGGAAGTTTCCTACGAGCAGTACTTC
-,TRBD2,TRBJ2-7,TRBV5-4,CASGTGTSGTYEQYF,TGTGCCAGCGGCACCGGGACTAGCGGAACCTACGAGCAGTACTTC
-,-,TRBJ1-5,TRBV21-1,CASSTRTGNQPQHF,TGTGCCAGCAGCACCCGAACTGGGAATCAGCCCCAGCATTTT
few,-,TRBJ2-3,TRBV6-5,CASSYRGSRDTQYF,TGTGCCAGCAGTTACAGGGGAAGCCGGGATACGCAGTATTTT
few,-,TRBJ1-2,TRBV7-9,CASSPRTDFNYGYTF,TGTGCCAGCAGCCCGAGGACCGACTTCAACTATGGCTACACCTTC
once,TRBD1,TRBJ1-1,TRBV7-3,CASSLTRQGTEAFF,TGTGCCAGCAGCTTAACCCGACAGGGGACTGAAGCTTTCTTT
-,-,TRBJ1-4,TRBV5-1,CASSRNQGEKLFF,TGCGCCAGCAGCAGAAACCAGGGTGAAAAACTGTTTTTT
-,-,TRBJ2-1,TRBV5-1,CASSLGGPGNEQFF,TGCGCCAGCAGCTTAGGAGGGCCAGGAAATGAGCAGTTCTTC
-,-,TRBJ1-2,TRBV12-3/TRBV12-4,CASSSYSSYGYTF,TGTGCCAGCAGTTCCTACAGTTCCTATGGCTACACCTTC
-,-,TRBJ1-2,TRBV7-2,CASSLATGNYGYTF,TGTGCCAGCAGCTTAGCGACTGGGAACTATGGCTACACCTTC
-,-,TRBJ1-2,TRBV7-3,CASSLKGDRHGYTF,TGTGCCAGCAGCTTAAAAGGTGATCGGCATGGCTACACCTTC
-,-,TRBJ2-5,TRBV5-4,CASSLRNTETQYF,TGTGCCAGCAGCTTGCGTAATACCGAGACCCAGTACTTC
-,-,TRBJ2-7,TRBV27,CASSSSTSTGTLYEQYF,TGTGCCAGCAGTTCTTCAACCTCGACAGGAACCCTTTACGAGCAGTACTTC
-,TRBD1,TRBJ2-5,TRBV7-2,CASSSRTGVETQYF,TGTGCCAGCAGCTCCCGGACAGGGGTGGAGACCCAGTACTTC
-,-,TRBJ2-1,TRBV29-1,CSVERRAGLNEQFF,TGCAGCGTTGAAAGACGGGCAGGGCTAAATGAGCAGTTCTTC
-,TRBD1,TRBJ2-7,TRBV5-1,CASRSLPGQEYEQYF,TGCGCCAGCAGGTCGCTCCCCGGACAGGAGTACGAGCAGTACTTC
once,TRBD1,TRBJ1-2,TRBV19,CASSPRDRDRGYAF,TGTGCCAGTAGTCCCCGGGACAGGGACCGGGGCTACGCCTTC
-,TRBD2,TRBJ2-2,TRBV6-5,CASRGLAGSTGELFF,TGTGCCAGCAGAGGGCTAGCGGGGAGCACCGGGGAGCTGTTTTTT
-,-,TRBJ1-3,TRBV2,CASSEGAGGNTIYF,TGTGCCAGCAGTGAAGGGGCCGGAGGAAACACCATATATTTT
-,TRBD2,TRBJ2-7,TRBV30,CAWSVLAGGSSYEQYF,TGTGCCTGGAGTGTTTTAGCGGGAGGGAGCTCCTACGAGCAGTACTTC
-,TRBD2,TRBJ2-3,TRBV9,CASSVYSSGGAADTQYF,TGTGCCAGCAGCGTATACTCGAGCGGGGGGGCGGCAGATACGCAGTATTTT
-,-,TRBJ2-1,TRBV3-1/TRBV3-2,CASSQDPEQPSYYNEQFF,TGTGCCAGCAGCCAAGACCCAGAACAGCCGTCGTACTACAATGAGCAGTTCTTC
-,-,TRBJ1-6,TRBV6-5,CASNRQPDSPLHF,TGTGCCAGCAATCGACAGCCAGATTCACCCCTCCACTTT
-,-,TRBJ1-2,TRBV30,CAWSPTGPYGYTF,TGTGCCTGGAGCCCGACAGGACCCTATGGCTACACCTTC
-,-,TRBJ2-7,TRBV11-2,CASSLTLWDGRVPYYEQYF,TGTGCCAGCAGCTTAACACTATGGGACGGACGGGTTCCGTATTACGAGCAGTACTTC
-,TRBD1,TRBJ1-1,TRBV5-1,CASSLFQGGSTEAFF,TGCGCCAGCAGCTTGTTTCAGGGGGGCAGCACTGAAGCTTTCTTT
once,-,TRBJ2-7,TRBV4-1,CASSQEPFGTPYEQYF,TGCGCCAGCAGCCAAGAGCCATTTGGGACCCCCTACGAGCAGTACTTC
-,TRBD1,TRBJ1-2,TRBV5-1,CASTPRGQSRPYGYTF,TGCGCCAGCACCCCTCGGGGACAGAGCCGACCCTATGGCTACACCTTC
-,TRBD1,TRBJ1-6,TRBV28,CASRHGDSDSPLHF,TGTGCCAGCAGACATGGGGACAGTGACTCACCCCTCCACTTT
-,-,TRBJ2-7,TRBV6-6,CASSYWGRTYEQYF,TGTGCCAGCAGTTACTGGGGCCGCACCTACGAGCAGTACTTC
-,TRBD2,TRBJ2-1,TRBV6-5,CASQQRGIGINEQFF,TGTGCCAGCCAGCAGCGGGGAATAGGGATCAATGAGCAGTTCTTC
-,TRBD1,TRBJ1-4,TRBV6-5,CASSYFGAGGIEKLFF,TGTGCCAGCAGTTACTTTGGTGCAGGGGGAATTGAAAAACTGTTTTTT
-,-,TRBJ1-1,TRBV30,CAWRSAAMNTEAFF,TGTGCCTGGAGGTCTGCGGCTATGAACACTGAAGCTTTCTTT
-,-,TRBJ1-5,TRBV7-2,CASSLVQDHQPQHF,TGTGCCAGCAGCTTAGTACAGGATCATCAGCCCCAGCATTTT